The rows below give T cell receptor beta chains drawn from one sample of a study of blood T cells in healthy people across ages. TCRdb used MiXCR to reprocess the 5' RACE reads, holding one entry per CDR3 protein. The sample yields about 1.8 million distinct CDR3 sequences, approximately 50% seen once. Material: blood. These receptors originate from a woman aged 40 to 50 in good health. CDR3s include the opening cysteine and the closing phenylalanine or tryptophan. The D gene is left open where the match is weak. Size is stated for part of the rows, as once, few or many counts, or as a class when the clone is expanded.

abundance	v_gene	j_gene	d_gene	CDR3nt	CDR3aa
few	TRBV6-6	TRBJ2-5	.	TGTGCCAGCAGTTACGAACTGACCCAGTACTTC	CASSYELTQYF
.	TRBV6-1	TRBJ2-4	.	TGTGCCAGCAGTGAAAGGGGGGGCATTCAGTACTTC	CASSERGGIQYF
few	TRBV11-2	TRBJ2-3	TRBD2	TGTGCCAGCAGGTTGCTAGCGGAACAACTTAGCACAGATACGCAGTATTTT	CASRLLAEQLSTDTQYF
.	TRBV20-1	TRBJ2-3	.	TGCAGTGCTAGCGGCAGTGCTAGCACAGATACGCAGTATTTT	CSASGSASTDTQYF
.	TRBV12-3/TRBV12-4	TRBJ2-1	.	TGTGCCAGCTCAAATCCCGGGACCAACACCTTGAATAATGAGCAGTTCTTC	CASSNPGTNTLNNEQFF
.	TRBV9	TRBJ1-4	.	TGTGCCAGCAGCAGATATTTTGGGACTAATGAAAAACTGTTTTTT	CASSRYFGTNEKLFF
.	TRBV2	TRBJ1-5	.	TGTGCCAGCAGCGCACAGGCGATCAATCAGCCCCAGCATTTT	CASSAQAINQPQHF
.	TRBV10-2	TRBJ2-5	TRBD1	TGCGCCACCAACTCCGGGACAGGTGTTACCCAGTACTTC	CATNSGTGVTQYF
.	TRBV7-9	TRBJ1-2	.	TGTGCCAGCAAGTCGGTGGGGCAGGGCTATGGCTACACCTTC	CASKSVGQGYGYTF
.	TRBV3-1	TRBJ2-1	.	TGTGCCAGCAGCCAAGCTGGAACTTTCAATGAGCAGTTCTTC	CASSQAGTFNEQFF
.	TRBV27	TRBJ1-2	TRBD1	TGTGCCAGCAGTTTATGGGCAGGGGGAATGGATGGCTACACCTTC	CASSLWAGGMDGYTF
few	TRBV28	TRBJ2-7	.	TGTGCCAGCAGTTCCCGGGGGCCCCCTGACTACGAGCAGTACTTC	CASSSRGPPDYEQYF
.	TRBV15	TRBJ2-3	.	TGTGCCACCAGCGAGGTGGGGAGAACAGATACGCAGTATTTT	CATSEVGRTDTQYF
few	TRBV20-1	TRBJ2-1	TRBD2	TGCAGTGCTGAACCGACTAGCGGGCCCTACAATGAGCAGTTCTTC	CSAEPTSGPYNEQFF
.	TRBV27	TRBJ2-5	.	TGTGCCAGCGGACTGACCCTAGAGACCCAGTACTTC	CASGLTLETQYF
.	TRBV6-2/TRBV6-3	TRBJ2-1	.	TGTGCCAGCAGTTACGCGATGGCCAGTACGGATGAGCAGTTCTTC	CASSYAMASTDEQFF
.	TRBV11-2	TRBJ2-7	.	TGTGCCAGCAGCCTACAGGGAGAGGACTACGAGCAGTACTTC	CASSLQGEDYEQYF
.	TRBV6-1	TRBJ2-1	.	TGTGCCAGCAGCCTCGGCCCCAACCCCCTCTATGAGCAGTTCTTC	CASSLGPNPLYEQFF
.	TRBV9	TRBJ2-1	.	TGTGCCAGCAGCGTAGAGGGGGGACTCTCCTACAATGAGCAGTTCTTC	CASSVEGGLSYNEQFF
.	TRBV6-1	TRBJ2-6	TRBD1	TGTGCCAGCAGCCTTGACAGGGCCCACTCTGGGGCCAACGTTCTGACTTTC	CASSLDRAHSGANVLTF
.	TRBV5-1	TRBJ1-2	TRBD1	TGCGCCAGCAGTCAACGCCCAGGGGGCGAGCAAGAGGGCTACACCTTC	CASSQRPGGEQEGYTF
.	TRBV7-2	TRBJ2-3	.	TGTGCCAGCAGCTTAAGCTGGGGGACAACCGGGGCCACGCAGTATTTT	CASSLSWGTTGATQYF
.	TRBV11-2	TRBJ2-5	TRBD1	TGTGCCAGCAGGTGGGGACAGGGGGTCGGGGAAGAGACCCAGTACTTC	CASRWGQGVGEETQYF
.	TRBV7-2	TRBJ2-3	.	TGTGCCAGCATCCGAACTGGGGAGGGCACAGATACGCAGTATTTT	CASIRTGEGTDTQYF
.	TRBV6-5	TRBJ2-3	.	TGTGCCAGCAGTCAGGACACGTTCACAGATACGCGGTATTTT	CASSQDTFTDTRYF
few	TRBV20-1	TRBJ2-5	.	TGCAGTGCAAGAAAGGAAGAGACCCAGTACTTC	CSARKEETQYF
.	TRBV7-2	TRBJ2-3	.	TGTGCCAGCAGCTTAGTTCCAGGGACGCGGACAGATACGCAGTATTTT	CASSLVPGTRTDTQYF
.	TRBV9	TRBJ1-5	TRBD1	TGTGCCAGCAGCGGCGGTGACAGGGGCAATCAGCCCCAGCATTTT	CASSGGDRGNQPQHF
.	TRBV4-1	TRBJ2-5	.	TGCGCCAGCAGCCACCCCGGGCTGCAGTACTTC	CASSHPGLQYF
once	TRBV6-6	TRBJ1-2	.	TGTGCCAGCAGTTACTCGGAGGAATATGCTGGCTACACCTTC	CASSYSEEYAGYTF
.	TRBV27	TRBJ2-5	TRBD2	TGTGCCAGCAGGTTACTAGCGGGGGTTGAGACCCAGTACTTC	CASRLLAGVETQYF
.	TRBV20-1	TRBJ2-1	TRBD2	TGCAGTGCTAAGACTAGCGGGGGGGCCCGGAATGAGCAGTTCTTC	CSAKTSGGARNEQFF
few	TRBV4-1	TRBJ1-2	.	TGCGCCAGCAGCCCCCTGATCGGGGACGGCTACACCTTC	CASSPLIGDGYTF
.	TRBV29-1	TRBJ1-2	.	TGCAGCGTTGTGGGGGCTAACTATGGCTACACCTTC	CSVVGANYGYTF
.	TRBV7-2	TRBJ1-6	.	TGTGCCAGCAGCTTGGACATGGGTAGAACCCTCCACTTT	CASSLDMGRTLHF
.	TRBV6-1	TRBJ2-7	.	TGTGCCAGCAGCCCGGAGAGCACCAGGGGCTCCTACGAGCAGTACTTC	CASSPESTRGSYEQYF
.	TRBV10-1	TRBJ2-1	TRBD2	TGCGCCAGCAGTGGGGGACTAGCGGGAAATTACAATGAGCAGTTCTTC	CASSGGLAGNYNEQFF
.	TRBV27	TRBJ2-3	.	TGTGCCAGCCTTCCCTTCATTAGCCCCACAGATACGCAGTATTTT	CASLPFISPTDTQYF
few	TRBV7-9	TRBJ1-2	.	TGTGCCATCGCTACCCCTCCAGCGGGGTCTGGCTACACCTTC	CAIATPPAGSGYTF
.	TRBV20-1	TRBJ2-3	.	TGCAGTGCTAGAGATCCCCTAGCAGATACGCAGTATTTT	CSARDPLADTQYF
few	TRBV29-1	TRBJ2-1	.	TGCAGCGGTAGCGAACGGGTGGCCTACAATGAGCAGTTCTTC	CSGSERVAYNEQFF
.	TRBV7-2	TRBJ2-3	.	TGTGCCAGCAGCTTAGGCCGAATTGCAGATACGCAGTATTTT	CASSLGRIADTQYF
.	TRBV12-3/TRBV12-4	TRBJ2-4	.	TGTGCCAGCAGCCCGACGGGGGACCTAGCCAAAAACATTCAGTACTTC	CASSPTGDLAKNIQYF
few	TRBV11-2	TRBJ1-2	.	TGTGCCAGCAGCTTAGGTGGGGAGGACGACTTCTATGGCTACACCTTC	CASSLGGEDDFYGYTF
once	TRBV6-2/TRBV6-3	TRBJ2-7	.	TGTGCCAGCAGCCCCCGGTGGATCAGCTACGAGCAGTACTTC	CASSPRWISYEQYF
few	TRBV6-1	TRBJ2-7	TRBD1	TGTGCCAGCAGCCGCGGGGACAGGGTCGACGAGCAGTACTTC	CASSRGDRVDEQYF
.	TRBV5-1	TRBJ2-3	.	TGCGCCAGCAGCTTGGTAGCGGAATACACAGATACGCAGTATTTT	CASSLVAEYTDTQYF
.	TRBV18	TRBJ2-5	TRBD2	TGTGCCAGCTCATCGAGGGGAGGGTCCGGCGAGACCCAGTACTTC	CASSSRGGSGETQYF
few	TRBV10-2	TRBJ2-1	.	TGCGCCAGCAAACATAGTTCGGATGAGCAGTTCTTC	CASKHSSDEQFF
.	TRBV5-1	TRBJ1-2	.	TGCGCCAGCAGCTTGGAGCTCAGGCAGGGTGGCTACACCTTC	CASSLELRQGGYTF
.	TRBV5-5	TRBJ2-5	.	TGTGCCAGCAGCTTGGAGGTAGGCTTTTACCAGTACTTC	CASSLEVGFYQYF
.	TRBV5-5	TRBJ2-6	.	TGTGCCAGCAGCTTGTTCTACAGGCGCTCTGGGGCCAACGTCCTGACTTTC	CASSLFYRRSGANVLTF
few	TRBV12-3/TRBV12-4	TRBJ2-3	.	TGTGCCAGCAGTCCCCGTGGAGGGGGCCTCACAGATACGCAGTATTTT	CASSPRGGGLTDTQYF
.	TRBV24-1	TRBJ2-5	TRBD1	TGTGCCACCAGTGCTACAGGGACAGGGGAAGAGACCCAGTACTTC	CATSATGTGEETQYF
few	TRBV29-1	TRBJ2-7	TRBD2	TGCAGCGTTGAGGGGGAGGGAAAGAGCTCCTACGAGCAGTACTTC	CSVEGEGKSSYEQYF
.	TRBV5-1	TRBJ2-7	.	TGCGCCAGCAGCTTGGCAGTAGCGAGCTACAATGAGCAGTACTTC	CASSLAVASYNEQYF
.	TRBV29-1	TRBJ2-1	.	TGCAGCGGGGGACGGCCATTAGTAAATAAGCAGTTCTTC	CSGGRPLVNKQFF
.	TRBV4-1	TRBJ2-7	.	TGCGCCAGCAGCCCAGCCGGGCTCCACTACGAGCAGTACTTC	CASSPAGLHYEQYF
few	TRBV20-1	TRBJ2-7	.	TGCAGTGCTAATCCGGGACGGAGCTCCTACGAGCAGTACTTC	CSANPGRSSYEQYF